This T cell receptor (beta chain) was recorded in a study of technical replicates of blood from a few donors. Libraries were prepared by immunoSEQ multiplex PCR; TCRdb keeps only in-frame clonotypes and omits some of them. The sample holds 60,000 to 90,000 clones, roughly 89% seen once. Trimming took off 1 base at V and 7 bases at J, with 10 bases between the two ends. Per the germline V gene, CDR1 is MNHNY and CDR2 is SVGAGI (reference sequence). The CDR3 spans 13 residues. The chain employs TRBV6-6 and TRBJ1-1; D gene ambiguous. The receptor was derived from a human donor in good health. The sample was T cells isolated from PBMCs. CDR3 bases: TGTGCCAGCAGTTACTATGGCCCCGTTGAAGCTTTCTTT. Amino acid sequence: CASSYYGPVEAFF.